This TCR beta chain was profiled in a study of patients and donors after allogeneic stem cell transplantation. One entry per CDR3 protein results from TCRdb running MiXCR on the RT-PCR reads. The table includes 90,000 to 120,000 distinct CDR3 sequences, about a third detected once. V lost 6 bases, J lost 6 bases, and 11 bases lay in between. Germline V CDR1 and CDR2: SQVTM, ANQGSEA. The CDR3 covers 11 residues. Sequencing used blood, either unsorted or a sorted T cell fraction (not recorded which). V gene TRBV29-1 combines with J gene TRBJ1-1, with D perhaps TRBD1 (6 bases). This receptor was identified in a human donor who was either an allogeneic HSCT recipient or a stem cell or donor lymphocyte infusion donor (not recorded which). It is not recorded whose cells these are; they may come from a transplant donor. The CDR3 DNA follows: TGCAGCGTCGGTCAGGGGTCTGAAGCTTTCTTT. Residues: CSVGQGSEAFF.